This T cell receptor beta chain was identified during a study of T cell responses to AZD1222 COVID-19 vaccine. About this clone: Its cognate antigen is unknown.

Analysis merged second doses at about 4 or about 12 weeks. Profiled with immunoSEQ multiplex PCR; TCRdb holds only in-frame clones, not every one. Counted here are some 150,000 clones, 89% occurring once; the ten biggest clones make up roughly 1.5%. The study, taken as a whole, reports: Possibly, clonal diversity was underestimated; donors were largely white British and included more females. Repertoires were collected only later (after the peak T cell response had occurred). Spike-specific TCRs gained breadth and depth after people received two AZD1222 doses.

The sample consisted of peripheral blood, taken 28 days after the second AZD1222 dose. The clonotype originates from an adult who received the AZD1222 COVID-19 vaccine.

The CDR3 reads CSASWRDGNQPQHF. The CDR3, as DNA: TGCAGTGCTAGTTGGAGGGACGGCAATCAGCCCCAGCATTTT. The rearrangement uses TRBV20-1 and TRBJ1-5; possible D gene TRBD1, 5 bases. Germline CDR1 DFQATT, CDR2 SNEGSKA (reference sequence). V was trimmed by 3 bases and J by 2 bases, leaving 11 bases between them. The CDR3 runs to 14 residues.